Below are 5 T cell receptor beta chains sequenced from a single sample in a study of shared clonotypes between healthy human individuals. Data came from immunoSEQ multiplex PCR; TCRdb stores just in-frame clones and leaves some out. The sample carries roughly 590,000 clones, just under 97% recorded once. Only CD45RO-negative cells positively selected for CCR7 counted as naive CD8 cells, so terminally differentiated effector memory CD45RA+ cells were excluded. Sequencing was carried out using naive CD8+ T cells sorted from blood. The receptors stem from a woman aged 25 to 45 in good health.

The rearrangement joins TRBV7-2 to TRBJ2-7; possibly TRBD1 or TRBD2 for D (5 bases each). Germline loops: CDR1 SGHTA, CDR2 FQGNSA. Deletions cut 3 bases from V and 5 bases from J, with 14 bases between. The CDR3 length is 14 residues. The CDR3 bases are TGTGCCAGCAGCTTGTGGGGGAGTAACGACGAGCAGTACTTC. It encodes CASSLWGSNDEQYF.

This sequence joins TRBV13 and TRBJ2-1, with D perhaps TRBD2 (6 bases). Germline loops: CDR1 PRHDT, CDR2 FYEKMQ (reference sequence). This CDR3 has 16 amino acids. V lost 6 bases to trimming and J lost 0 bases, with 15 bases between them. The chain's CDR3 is CASRNIRETSYNEQFF. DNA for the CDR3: TGTGCCAGCAGAAATATCCGGGAGACCTCCTACAATGAGCAGTTCTTC.

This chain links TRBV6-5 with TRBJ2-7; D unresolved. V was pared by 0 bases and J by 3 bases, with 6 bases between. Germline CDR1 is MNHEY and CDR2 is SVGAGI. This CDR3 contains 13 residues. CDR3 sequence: CASSYSYSYEQYF. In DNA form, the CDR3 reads TGTGCCAGCAGTTACTCTTACAGCTACGAGCAGTACTTC.

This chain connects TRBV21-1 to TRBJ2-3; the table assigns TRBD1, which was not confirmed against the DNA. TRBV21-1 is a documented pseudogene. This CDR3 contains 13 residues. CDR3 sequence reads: CTSDRVGTDTQYF. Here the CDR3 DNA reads TGTACTTCCGACAGGGTTGGCACAGATACGCAGTATTTT.

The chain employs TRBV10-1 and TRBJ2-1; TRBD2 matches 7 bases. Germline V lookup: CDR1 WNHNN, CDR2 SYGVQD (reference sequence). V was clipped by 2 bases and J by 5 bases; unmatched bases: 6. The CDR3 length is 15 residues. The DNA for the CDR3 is TGCGCCAGCAGTGAGAGGCGGGAGCGAGACAATGAGCAGTTCTTC. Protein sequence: CASSERRERDNEQFF.